This T cell receptor (beta chain) was sequenced during a study of cytomegalovirus exposure and HLA in healthy donors. About the study: The same platform used for the 650 to 700 first-cohort repertoires was also used for the roughly 120 validation repertoires, as a later analysis reported.

Study-wide points: There were a few CMV-associated chains whose specificity for CMV antigens was confirmed in vitro. The dataset shows that most TCR sequences were rare, while some public TCRs occurred in many donors.

V lost 8 bases to trimming and J lost 5 bases; unmatched junction nucleotides: 12. Germline CDR1 and CDR2: SNHLY and FYNNEI. The CDR3 spans 16 residues. As regards this clone: Its antigen remains unknown.

Sequencing was performed with immunoSEQ multiplex PCR; in TCRdb, only in-frame clones are kept and a portion is missing. The sample lists tens of thousands of clones; almost 85% were seen once. The sequencing input was PBMCs. This clonotype was sampled from a woman between 18 and 29 years old in good health and CMV-seropositive. The rearrangement links TRBV2 to TRBJ1-6, with 7 bases that match TRBD1. The CDR3 reads CASSSPATGNNSPLHF. CDR3 DNA: TGTGCCAGCTCTTCGCCTGCGACAGGGAATAATTCACCCCTCCACTTT.